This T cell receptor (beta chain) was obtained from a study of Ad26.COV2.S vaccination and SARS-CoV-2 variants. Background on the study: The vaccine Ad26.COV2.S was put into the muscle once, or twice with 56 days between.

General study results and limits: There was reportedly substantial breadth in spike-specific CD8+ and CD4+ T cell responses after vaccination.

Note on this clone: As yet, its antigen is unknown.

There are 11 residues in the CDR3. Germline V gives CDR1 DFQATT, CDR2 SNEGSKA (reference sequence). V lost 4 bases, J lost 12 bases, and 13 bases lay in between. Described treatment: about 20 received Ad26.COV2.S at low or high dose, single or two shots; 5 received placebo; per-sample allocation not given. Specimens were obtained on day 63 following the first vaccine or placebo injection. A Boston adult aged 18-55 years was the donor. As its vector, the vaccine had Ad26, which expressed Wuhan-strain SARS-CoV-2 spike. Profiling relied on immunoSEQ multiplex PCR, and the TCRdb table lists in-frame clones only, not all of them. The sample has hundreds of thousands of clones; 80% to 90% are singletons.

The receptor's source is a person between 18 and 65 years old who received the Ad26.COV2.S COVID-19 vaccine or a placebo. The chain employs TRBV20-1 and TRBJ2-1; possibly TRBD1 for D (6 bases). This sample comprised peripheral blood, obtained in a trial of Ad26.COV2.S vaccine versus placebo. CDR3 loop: CSATTGLRQFF. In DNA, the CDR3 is TGCAGTGCTACTACAGGGCTTCGGCAGTTCTTC.